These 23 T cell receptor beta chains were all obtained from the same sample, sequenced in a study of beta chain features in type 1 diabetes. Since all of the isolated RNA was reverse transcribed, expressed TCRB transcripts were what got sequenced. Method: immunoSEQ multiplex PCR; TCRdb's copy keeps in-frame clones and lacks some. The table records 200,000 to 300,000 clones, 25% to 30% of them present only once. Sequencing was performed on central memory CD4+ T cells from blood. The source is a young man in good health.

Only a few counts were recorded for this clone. The CDR3 coding sequence is TGTGCCAGCAGCCTTGGGACAGGCCGGGGGAACACTGAAGCTTTCTTT. Translated, it gives CASSLGTGRGNTEAFF. This chain joins TRBV5-6 and TRBJ1-1, with TRBD1 matching over 8 bases. CDR3 length equals 16 residues. V trimming: 4 bases; J trimming: 1 base; junction bases outside the gene matches: 9. Per germline, CDR1 SGHDT and CDR2 YYEEEE.

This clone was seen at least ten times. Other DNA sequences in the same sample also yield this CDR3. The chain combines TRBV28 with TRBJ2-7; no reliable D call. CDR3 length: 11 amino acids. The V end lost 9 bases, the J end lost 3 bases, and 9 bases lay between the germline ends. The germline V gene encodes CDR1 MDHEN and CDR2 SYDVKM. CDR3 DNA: TGTGCCAGTTCGGTGAACTACGAGCAGTACTTC. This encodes CASSVNYEQYF.

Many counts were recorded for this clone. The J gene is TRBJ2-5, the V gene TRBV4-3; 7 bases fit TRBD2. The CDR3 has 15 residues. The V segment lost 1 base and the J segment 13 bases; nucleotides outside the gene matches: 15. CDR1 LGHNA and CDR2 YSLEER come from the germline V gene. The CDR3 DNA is TGCGCCAGCAGCCAAGCCTATAGGGAGGGAGTAAATCGGTACTTC. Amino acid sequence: CASSQAYREGVNRYF.

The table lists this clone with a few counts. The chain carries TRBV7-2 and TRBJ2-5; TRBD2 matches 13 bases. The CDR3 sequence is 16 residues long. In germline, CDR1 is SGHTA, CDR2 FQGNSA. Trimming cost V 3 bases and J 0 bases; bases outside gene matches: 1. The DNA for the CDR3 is TGTGCCAGCAGCTTGACTAGCGGGGGGTACCAAGAGACCCAGTACTTC. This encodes CASSLTSGGYQETQYF.

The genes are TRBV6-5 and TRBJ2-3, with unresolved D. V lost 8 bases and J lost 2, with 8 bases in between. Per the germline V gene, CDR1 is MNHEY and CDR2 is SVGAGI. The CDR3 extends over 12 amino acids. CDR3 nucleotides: TGTGCCAGCGCCACGGACACAGATACGCAGTATTTT. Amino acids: CASATDTDTQYF.

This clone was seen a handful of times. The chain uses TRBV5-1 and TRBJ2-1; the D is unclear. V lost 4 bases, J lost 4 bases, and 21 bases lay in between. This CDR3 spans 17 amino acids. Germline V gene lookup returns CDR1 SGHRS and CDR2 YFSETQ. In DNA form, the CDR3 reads TGCGCCAGCAGCCCCGGTTCCAGCCGAAGTGGATACAATGAGCAGTTCTTC. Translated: CASSPGSSRSGYNEQFF.

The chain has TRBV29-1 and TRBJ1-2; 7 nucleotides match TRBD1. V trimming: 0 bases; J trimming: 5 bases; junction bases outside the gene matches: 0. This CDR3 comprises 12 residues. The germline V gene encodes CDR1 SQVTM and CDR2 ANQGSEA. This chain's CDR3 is CSVEEQGYGYTF. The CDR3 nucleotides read TGCAGCGTTGAAGAACAGGGGTATGGCTACACCTTC.

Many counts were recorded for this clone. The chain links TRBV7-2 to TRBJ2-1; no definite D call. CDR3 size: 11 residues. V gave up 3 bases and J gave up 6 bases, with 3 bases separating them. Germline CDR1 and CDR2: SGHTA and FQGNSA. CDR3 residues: CASSFLNEQFF. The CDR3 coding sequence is TGTGCCAGCAGCTTTCTCAATGAGCAGTTCTTC.

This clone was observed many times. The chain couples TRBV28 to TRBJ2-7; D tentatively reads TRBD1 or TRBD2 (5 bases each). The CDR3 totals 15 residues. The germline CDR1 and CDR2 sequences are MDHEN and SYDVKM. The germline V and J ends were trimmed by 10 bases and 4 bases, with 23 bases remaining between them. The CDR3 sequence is CATNPTDGTLYEQYF. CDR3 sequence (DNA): TGTGCCACCAACCCCACAGACGGGACCCTGTACGAGCAGTACTTC.

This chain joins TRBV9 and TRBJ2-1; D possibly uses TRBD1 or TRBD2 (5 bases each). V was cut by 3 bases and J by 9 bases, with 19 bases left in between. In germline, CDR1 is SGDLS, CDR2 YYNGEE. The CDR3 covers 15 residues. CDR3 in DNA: TGTGCCAGCAGCGCGAGGGGCAGCAGCGGAAGTGAGCAGTTCTTC. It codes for CASSARGSSGSEQFF.

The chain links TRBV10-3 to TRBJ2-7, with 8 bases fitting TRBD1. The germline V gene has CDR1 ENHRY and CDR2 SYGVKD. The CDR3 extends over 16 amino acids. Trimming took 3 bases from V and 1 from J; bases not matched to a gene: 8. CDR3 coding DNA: TGTGCCATCAGTGATAGGACAGGGTCGGGTTCCTACGAGCAGTACTTC. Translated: CAISDRTGSGSYEQYF.

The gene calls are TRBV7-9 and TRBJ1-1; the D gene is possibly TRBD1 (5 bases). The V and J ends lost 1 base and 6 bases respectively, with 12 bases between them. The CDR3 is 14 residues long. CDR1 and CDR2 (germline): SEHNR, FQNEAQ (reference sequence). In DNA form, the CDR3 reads TGTGCCAGCAGCTTAGGACAGACATCCTCTGAAGCTTTCTTT. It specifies CASSLGQTSSEAFF.

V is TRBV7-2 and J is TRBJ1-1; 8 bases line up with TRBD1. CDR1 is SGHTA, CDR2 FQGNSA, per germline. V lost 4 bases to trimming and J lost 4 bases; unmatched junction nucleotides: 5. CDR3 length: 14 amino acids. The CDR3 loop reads CASSSGTGATEAFF. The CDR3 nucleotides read TGTGCCAGCAGCTCCGGGACAGGAGCCACTGAAGCTTTCTTT.

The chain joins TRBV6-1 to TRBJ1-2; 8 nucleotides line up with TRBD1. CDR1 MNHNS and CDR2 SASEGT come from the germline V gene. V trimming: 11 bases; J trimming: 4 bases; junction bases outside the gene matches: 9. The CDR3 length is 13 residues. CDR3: CAGAPGQVYGYTF. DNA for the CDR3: TGTGCCGGTGCCCCGGGACAGGTCTATGGCTACACCTTC.

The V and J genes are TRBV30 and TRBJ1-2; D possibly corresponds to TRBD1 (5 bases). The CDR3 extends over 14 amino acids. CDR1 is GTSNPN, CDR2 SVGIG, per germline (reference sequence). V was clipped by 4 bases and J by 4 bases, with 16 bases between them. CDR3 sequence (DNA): TGTGCCTGGATGATCCGGGGGGTGAGCTATGGCTACACCTTC. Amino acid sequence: CAWMIRGVSYGYTF.

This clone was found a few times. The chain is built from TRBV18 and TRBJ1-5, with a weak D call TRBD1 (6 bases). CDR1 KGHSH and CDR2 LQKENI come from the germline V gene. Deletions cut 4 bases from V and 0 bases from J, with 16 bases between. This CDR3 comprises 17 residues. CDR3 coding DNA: TGTGCCAGCTCACTGGAACAGGGCCCTTCTAGCAATCAGCCCCAGCATTTT. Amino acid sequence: CASSLEQGPSSNQPQHF.

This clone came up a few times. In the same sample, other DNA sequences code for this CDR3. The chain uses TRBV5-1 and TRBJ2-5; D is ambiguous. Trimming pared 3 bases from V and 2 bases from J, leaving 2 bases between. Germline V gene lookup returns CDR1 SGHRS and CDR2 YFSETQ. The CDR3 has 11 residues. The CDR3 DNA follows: TGCGCCAGCAGCTCACAAGAGACCCAGTACTTC. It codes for CASSSQETQYF. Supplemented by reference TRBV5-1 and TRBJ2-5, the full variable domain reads KAGVTQTPRYLIKTRGQQVTLSCSPISGHRSVSWYQQTPGQGLQFLFEYFSETQRNKGNFPGRFSGRQFSNSRSEMNVSTLELGDSALYLCASSSQETQYFGPGTRLLVL.

The DNA for the CDR3 is TGTGCCAGCAGCTTAGAACCGATATACGAGCAGTACTTC. The encoded protein is CASSLEPIYEQYF. The V gene is TRBV11-2, the J gene TRBJ2-7; the D is unclear. Deletions cut 0 bases from V and 4 bases from J, with 7 bases between. This CDR3 region has 13 residues. CDR1 is SGHAT, CDR2 FQNNGV, per germline.

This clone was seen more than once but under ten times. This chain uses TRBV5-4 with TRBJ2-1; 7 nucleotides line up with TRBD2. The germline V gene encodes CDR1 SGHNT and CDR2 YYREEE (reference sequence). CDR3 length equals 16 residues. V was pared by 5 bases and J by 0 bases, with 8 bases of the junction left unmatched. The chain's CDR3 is CASSPAERGSYNEQFF. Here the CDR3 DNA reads TGTGCCAGCAGTCCGGCCGAGCGGGGCTCCTACAATGAGCAGTTCTTC.

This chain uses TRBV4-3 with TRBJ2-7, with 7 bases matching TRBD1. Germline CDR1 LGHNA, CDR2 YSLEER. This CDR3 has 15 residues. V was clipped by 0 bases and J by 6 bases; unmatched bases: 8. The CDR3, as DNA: TGCGCCAGCAGCCAAGATGGACAGGTGTCGGGCGAGCAGTACTTC. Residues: CASSQDGQVSGEQYF.

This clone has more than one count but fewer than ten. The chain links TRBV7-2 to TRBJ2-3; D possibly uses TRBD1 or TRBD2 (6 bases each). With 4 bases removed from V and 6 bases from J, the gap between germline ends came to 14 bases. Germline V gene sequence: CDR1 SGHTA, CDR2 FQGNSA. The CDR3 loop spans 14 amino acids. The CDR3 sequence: CASSSPGAGDTQYF. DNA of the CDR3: TGTGCCAGCAGCTCCCCGGGGGCGGGGGATACGCAGTATTTT. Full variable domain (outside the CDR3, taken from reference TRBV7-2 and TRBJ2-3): GAGVSQSPSNKVTEKGKDVELRCDPISGHTALYWYRQSLGQGLEFLIYFQGNSAPDKSGLPSDRFSAERTGGSVSTLTIQRTQQEDSAVYLCASSSPGAGDTQYFGPGTRLTVL.

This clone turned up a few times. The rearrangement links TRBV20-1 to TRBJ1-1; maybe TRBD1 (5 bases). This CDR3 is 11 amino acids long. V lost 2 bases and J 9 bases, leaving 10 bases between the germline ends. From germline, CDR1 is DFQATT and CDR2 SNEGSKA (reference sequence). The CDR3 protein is CSARRDGKAFF. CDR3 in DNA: TGCAGTGCTAGACGGGACGGAAAAGCTTTCTTT.

The CDR3 coding sequence is TGCAGCGTAGGGGGACAGGGAAATTGGCAAGAGACCCAGTACTTC. Residues: CSVGGQGNWQETQYF. The chain carries TRBV29-1 and TRBJ2-5; TRBD1 aligns across 9 bases. Germline V gene data show CDR1 as SQVTM and CDR2 as ANQGSEA. V lost 6 bases, J lost 2 bases, and 10 bases stayed unmatched. This CDR3 has 15 residues.